A single sample is the source of the 14 T cell receptor beta chains below, sequenced in a study of blood T cells in healthy people across ages. A sample-barcoded 5' primer and a J-beta primer mix were used in a second PCR of about 7 to 12 cycles. Via MiXCR, TCRdb re-called the 5' RACE reads, giving one row per CDR3 protein. Of 730,000 or so distinct CDR3 sequences detected, 40% to 45% appear once; the ten largest clones hold 20% to 25%. The specimen sequenced was blood. The source is a woman in her sixties in good health.

Note on this clonotype: This clone may be a read error of a much larger clone one base away. J is TRBJ2-7 and V is TRBV4-3; tentative D call: TRBD2 (6 bases). Germline V gives CDR1 LGHNA, CDR2 YSLEER. Trimming stripped 3 bases from V and 2 bases from J, with 11 bases between. The CDR3 has 14 amino acids. The CDR3 loop reads CASSHDSSAYEQYF. The CDR3 coding sequence is TGCGCCAGCAGCCACGATTCTAGCGCCTACGAGCAGTACTTC.

This clonotype appeared a few times. This rearrangement joins TRBV6-1 to TRBJ2-7; D unresolved. The CDR3 spans 11 residues. Between the trimmed V and J ends, which lost 7 bases and 1 base, there was a span of 5 bases. The germline V gene encodes CDR1 MNHNS and CDR2 SASEGT. CDR3 in amino acids: CASIKSYEQYF. The CDR3 coding sequence is TGTGCCAGCATCAAATCCTACGAGCAGTACTTC.

This chain connects TRBV12-3 or TRBV12-4 to TRBJ1-1; D is uncertain. Trimming removed 5 bases from V and 5 bases from J, with 3 bases in between. CDR3 length: 10 amino acids. The CDR3 is CASSQTEAFF. As DNA, the CDR3 is TGTGCCAGCAGTCAAACTGAAGCTTTCTTT.

In this sample, this clonotype turned up a few times. The rearrangement links TRBV14 to TRBJ2-4, with 7 bases matching TRBD1. The J call may not be correct, given that the DNA end is closer to TRBJ2-7. The CDR3 length is 13 residues. Germline V gene data show CDR1 as SGHDN and CDR2 as FVKESK. The CDR3 protein is CASSQYRGGEQYF. Written as DNA, the CDR3 is TGTGCCAGCAGCCAATACAGGGGTGGCGAGCAGTACTTC.

This chain links TRBV15 with TRBJ1-5, with D unclear. This CDR3 spans 17 amino acids. The V and J ends lost 5 bases and 0 bases respectively, with 17 bases between them. Germline V CDR1 and CDR2: LNHNV, YYDKDF (reference sequence). CDR3 amino acids: CATSSEFPRPSNQPQHF. Here the CDR3 DNA reads TGTGCCACCAGCTCAGAGTTTCCCCGGCCTAGCAATCAGCCCCAGCATTTT.

The chain couples TRBV12-3 or TRBV12-4 to TRBJ1-4; 7 nucleotides agree with TRBD1. After removal of 6 bases from V and 8 bases from J, the junction contained 9 bases not matched to a gene. The CDR3 spans 14 residues. CDR3 sequence reads: CASRGQALGEKLFF. CDR3 nucleotide sequence: TGTGCCAGCAGAGGACAGGCCCTGGGCGAAAAACTGTTTTTT.

This sequence joins TRBV3-1 and TRBJ1-2; D gene ambiguous. Trimming removed 1 base at V and 6 bases at J, with 18 bases between. The length of the CDR3 is 16 residues. Germline assignment: CDR1 LGHDT and CDR2 YNNKEL (reference sequence). The CDR3 reads CASSQVPGRSRDGYTF. CDR3 nucleotides: TGTGCCAGCAGCCAAGTGCCCGGACGGAGCCGTGATGGCTACACCTTC.

This clonotype has just a few counts. V usage is TRBV29-1 and J usage is TRBJ1-2, with D tentatively TRBD1 (5 bases). CDR3 size: 15 residues. Between the trimmed V and J ends, which lost 5 bases and 0 bases, there was a span of 16 bases. Germline V gene lookup returns CDR1 SQVTM and CDR2 ANQGSEA. The CDR3 reads CSVYGLRGTNYGYTF. CDR3 nucleotides: TGCAGCGTTTACGGGCTTAGGGGCACTAACTATGGCTACACCTTC. Together with reference TRBV29-1 and TRBJ1-2, the CDR3 gives the full variable domain: SAVISQKPSRDICQRGTSLTIQCQVDSQVTMMFWYRQQPGQSLTLIATANQGSEATYESGFVIDKFPISRPNLTFSTLTVSNMSPEDSSIYLCSVYGLRGTNYGYTFGSGTRLTVV.

This clonotype was seen a single time. This chain uses TRBV7-3 with TRBJ2-3; 9 bases fit TRBD2. Losses at the gene ends were 5 bases for V and 4 bases for J; bases not matched to a gene: 10. CDR3 length: 16 residues. CDR1 is SGHTA, CDR2 FQGTGA, per germline. The CDR3 DNA follows: TGTGCCAGCAGCCCCTTGGTAGCGGGAGAGTCAGATACGCAGTATTTT. Translating gives CASSPLVAGESDTQYF.

Many counts were recorded for this clonotype. The chain is built from TRBV7-2 and TRBJ2-4; D gene uncertain. This CDR3 contains 13 residues. Germline-derived CDR1 and CDR2 are SGHTA and FQGNSA. V was trimmed by 4 bases and J by 4 bases, leaving 8 bases between them. The CDR3 DNA reads as TGTGCCAGCAGCTCGTCATGGAAAAACATTCAGTACTTC. It specifies CASSSSWKNIQYF.

The chain combines TRBV28 with TRBJ2-7; D possibly corresponds to TRBD1 (5 bases). Germline V gene data show CDR1 as MDHEN and CDR2 as SYDVKM. The V end lost 3 bases, the J end lost 1 base, and 10 bases lay between the germline ends. This CDR3 is built from 14 residues. CDR3 bases: TGTGCCAGCAGTTTGCTTACAGGATCCTACGAGCAGTACTTC. Its translation is CASSLLTGSYEQYF. The full variable domain, rest sourced from reference TRBV28 and TRBJ2-7, is DVKVTQSSRYLVKRTGEKVFLECVQDMDHENMFWYRQDPGLGLRLIYFSYDVKMKEKGDIPEGYSVSREKKERFSLILESASTNQTSMYLCASSLLTGSYEQYFGPGTRLTVT.

The chain has TRBV12-3 or TRBV12-4 and TRBJ2-1, with D possibly being TRBD1 (6 bases). Trimming cost V 6 bases and J 9 bases, with 21 bases left between them. This CDR3 is built from 15 residues. The CDR3 reads CASSPQGMTFGEQFF. The CDR3 nucleotides read TGTGCCAGCAGCCCACAGGGTATGACGTTTGGTGAGCAGTTCTTC.

The CDR3 is CASGGQPNSPLHF. CDR3 DNA sequence: TGTGCCAGCGGGGGACAGCCAAATTCACCCCTCCACTTT. The chain is built from TRBV28 and TRBJ1-6; the match to TRBD1 covers 7 bases. The CDR3 is made up of 13 amino acids. Per the germline V gene, CDR1 is MDHEN and CDR2 is SYDVKM. Trimming took 8 bases from V and 7 from J; bases not matched to a gene: 5.

The chain links TRBV4-1 to TRBJ2-7; the match to TRBD1 covers 7 bases. The CDR3 has 16 amino acids. Looked up from germline, CDR1 is MGHRA and CDR2 is YSYEKL. V shed 0 bases, J shed 2 bases, and the junction held 7 bases outside the gene matches. In DNA, the CDR3 is TGCGCCAGCAGCCAAGAGGCCGGGACAGCGGCCTACGAGCAGTACTTC. This codes for CASSQEAGTAAYEQYF.